Below, 32 T cell receptor beta chains from the same sample are listed, as sequenced in a study of identical twins (TCRdb year 2016). Library prep was done by 5' RACE. Data came from an Illumina HiSeq 2000. The raw public reads went through TCRdb reprocessing: fastp at Q25, MiXCR clone calling, in-frame beta chains kept. When rows share a CDR3 protein, they turn into one entry using the most common DNA and genes. In all, the sample holds approximately 890,000 distinct CDR3 sequences, and about 12% of those were seen once. Around 1.6% of the sample comes from the top ten. These data also formed part of another study, on yellow fever vaccine responses in identical twins.

Sequencing was performed on PBMCs. Source of these receptors: a woman between 18 and 29 years old in good health.

This clonotype appeared a few times. The chain is built from TRBV5-1 and TRBJ2-2, with 8 bases lining up with TRBD1. This CDR3 comprises 15 residues. V shed 0 bases, J shed 5 bases, and the junction held 3 bases outside the gene matches. Per germline, CDR1 SGHRS and CDR2 YFSETQ. The CDR3: CASSLVTGDTGELFF. The DNA of the CDR3 is TGCGCCAGCAGCTTGGTGACAGGGGATACCGGGGAGCTGTTTTTT.

The chain joins TRBV11-2 to TRBJ2-7; TRBD1 agrees at 11 bases. Germline V gene data show CDR1 as SGHAT and CDR2 as FQNNGV. This CDR3 comprises 17 residues. V shed 1 base, J shed 5 bases, and the junction held 10 bases outside the gene matches. CDR3 loop: CASSLGVGQGAWDEQYF. The CDR3 DNA reads TGTGCCAGCAGCTTAGGAGTAGGACAGGGGGCCTGGGACGAGCAGTACTTC. Combining the CDR3 with reference TRBV11-2 and TRBJ2-7 gives the whole variable domain EAGVAQSPRYKIIEKRQSVAFWCNPISGHATLYWYQQILGQGPKLLIQFQNNGVVDDSQLPKDRFSAERLKGVDSTLKIQPAKLEDSAVYLCASSLGVGQGAWDEQYFGPGTRLTVT.

The chain couples TRBV4-1 to TRBJ1-1; D is unclear. This CDR3 is built from 15 residues. V lost 1 base, J lost 0 bases, and 9 bases lay in between. Looked up from germline, CDR1 is MGHRA and CDR2 is YSYEKL. In DNA form, the CDR3 reads TGCGCCAGCAGCCAAGCCCTTGGCATGAACACTGAAGCTTTCTTT. Protein product: CASSQALGMNTEAFF.

This clonotype was counted many times. The chain has TRBV12-3 or TRBV12-4 and TRBJ2-7, with 7 bases matching TRBD1. Trimming cost V 5 bases and J 4 bases; bases outside gene matches: 5. The CDR3 is made up of 13 amino acids. This CDR3 is CASSMTGWYEQYF. The CDR3 DNA sequence: TGTGCCAGCAGTATGACAGGGTGGTACGAGCAGTACTTC.

The table lists this clonotype with a few counts. The rearrangement uses TRBV12-3 or TRBV12-4 and TRBJ2-5; D is unclear. The V end lost 3 bases, the J end lost 7 bases, and 15 bases lay between the germline ends. CDR3 length: 14 residues. CDR3 protein: CASSFGPQFGTQYF. In nucleotides, the CDR3 is TGTGCCAGCAGTTTTGGACCCCAGTTCGGGACCCAGTACTTC.

This clonotype showed up many times. This chain connects TRBV12-3 or TRBV12-4 to TRBJ1-5; a possible D gene is TRBD1 (6 bases). The CDR3 is made up of 13 amino acids. The germline V and J ends were trimmed by 6 bases and 11 bases, with 17 bases remaining between them. The CDR3 region has the DNA TGTGCCAGCAGAGGACAGCCCGGGGGAGCCCAGCATTTT. Translated: CASRGQPGGAQHF.

This chain joins TRBV11-1 and TRBJ1-6, with TRBD1 identical over 10 bases. The trim removed 3 bases at V and 7 bases at J, leaving 12 bases unmatched. The CDR3 runs 18 residues. Germline CDR1 SGHAT, CDR2 FQDESV (reference sequence). CDR3 region: CASSLVRLRDRGNSPLHF. The CDR3 region has the DNA TGTGCCAGCAGCTTGGTCCGCCTCCGGGACAGGGGCAATTCACCCCTCCACTTT.

The chain is built from TRBV3-1 and TRBJ2-1; 9 bases fit TRBD2. The CDR3 loop spans 15 amino acids. The trim removed 4 bases at V and 6 bases at J, leaving 7 bases unmatched. The germline V gene has CDR1 LGHDT and CDR2 YNNKEL (reference sequence). CDR3 DNA: TGTGCCAGCAGCCCTGTCGGCGGGAGGGCCAATGAGCAGTTCTTC. Residues: CASSPVGGRANEQFF.

The genes are TRBV5-1 and TRBJ2-3, with 12 bases identical to TRBD2. V dropped 1 base and J dropped 5; count of bases not matched to a gene: 2. The CDR3 sequence is 15 residues long. CDR1 is SGHRS and CDR2 is YFSETQ in the germline V gene. In DNA form, the CDR3 reads TGCGCCAGCAGCTTGACGGGACTAGCGGGAGATACGCAGTATTTT. Translating it yields CASSLTGLAGDTQYF.

The chain joins TRBV28 to TRBJ2-7, with TRBD1 matching over 7 bases. V was clipped by 4 bases and J by 4 bases; unmatched bases: 19. The length of the CDR3 is 18 residues. Germline V lookup: CDR1 MDHEN, CDR2 SYDVKM. This chain's CDR3 is CASSSTRQGPHIIYEQYF. The DNA of the CDR3 is TGTGCCAGCAGTTCGACCCGACAGGGCCCCCATATCATATACGAGCAGTACTTC.

In DNA, the CDR3 is TGTGCCAGCAGTTACTCACAGGGGACTAGGGGGTTCTTC. This gives the protein CASSYSQGTRGFF. The chain has TRBV6-6 and TRBJ2-1; weak D call: TRBD2 (8 bases). This CDR3 is built from 13 residues. V was shortened by 0 bases and J by 15 bases, with 15 bases between the two germline ends. The germline V gene encodes CDR1 MNHNY and CDR2 SVGAGI (reference sequence).

The J gene is TRBJ2-1, the V gene TRBV7-9; 12 bases map to TRBD2. CDR3 length equals 14 residues. The germline V gene has CDR1 SEHNR and CDR2 FQNEAQ (reference sequence). V gave up 5 bases and J gave up 10 bases; unmatched junction bases: 6. Here the CDR3 reads CASSPGLAGQEQFF. CDR3 DNA sequence: TGTGCCAGCAGCCCCGGACTAGCGGGGCAAGAGCAGTTCTTC.

There are a few counts of this clonotype. The chain employs TRBV6-1 and TRBJ1-3, with TRBD1 identical over 8 bases. The ends lost 7 bases at V and 4 bases at J; junction bases unmatched: 6. Germline V lookup: CDR1 MNHNS, CDR2 SASEGT. The CDR3 spans 14 residues. The CDR3 region has the DNA TGTGCCAGCACCACCGGACAGGGAGGAAACACCATATATTTT. It encodes CASTTGQGGNTIYF.

The CDR3 protein is CASSDPGQSLGYTF. CDR3 DNA: TGTGCCAGCAGCGACCCTGGACAGTCTCTCGGCTACACCTTC. The chain has TRBV2 and TRBJ1-2; TRBD1 is a possible D gene (6 bases). CDR1 SNHLY and CDR2 FYNNEI come from the germline V gene. The CDR3 runs 14 residues. The germline V and J ends were trimmed by 6 bases and 8 bases, with 19 bases remaining between them.

This clonotype was picked up many times. This chain connects TRBV20-1 to TRBJ2-1; D is ambiguous. The germline gives CDR1 DFQATT, CDR2 SNEGSKA (reference sequence). The CDR3 is 12 amino acids. Trimming shortened V by 2 bases and J by 2 bases, and 4 bases separated the two germline ends. The CDR3 spells CSARRAYNEQFF. The CDR3 nucleotides are TGCAGTGCTAGACGAGCCTACAATGAGCAGTTCTTC.

This clonotype was observed a few times. This sequence joins TRBV27 and TRBJ2-2, with 13 bases matching TRBD2. Germline lookup yields CDR1 MNHEY and CDR2 SMNVEV (reference sequence). The CDR3 has 18 residues. The V segment lost 1 base and the J segment 0 bases; nucleotides outside the gene matches: 2. The CDR3 DNA reads TGTGCCAGCAGTTTATTACTAGCGGGAGGGTCGAACACCGGGGAGCTGTTTTTT. Its translation: CASSLLLAGGSNTGELFF.

V is TRBV7-8 and J is TRBJ1-1, with D perhaps TRBD1 (5 bases). CDR3 length: 15 residues. Between the trimmed V and J ends, which lost 3 bases and 3 bases, there was a span of 14 bases. Germline values: CDR1 SGHVS, CDR2 FQNEAQ. The CDR3 coding sequence is TGTGCCAGCAGCTTGTTTAGGCCGGGGGACACTGAAGCTTTCTTT. Translating gives CASSLFRPGDTEAFF. Drawing the rest from reference TRBV7-8 and TRBJ1-1, the complete variable domain is GAGVSQSPRYKVAKRGQDVALRCDPISGHVSLFWYQQALGQGPEFLTYFQNEAQLDKSGLPSDRFFAERPEGSVSTLKIQRTQQEDSAVYLCASSLFRPGDTEAFFGQGTRLTVV.

This clonotype was counted a few times. The chain links TRBV12-3 or TRBV12-4 to TRBJ2-4; D is unresolved. The germline V and J ends were trimmed by 5 bases and 7 bases, with 15 bases remaining between them. The CDR3 consists of 14 residues. Here the CDR3 DNA reads TGTGCCAGCAGTCCTAGTGGAGTCGGGAACATTCAGTACTTC. It is translated as CASSPSGVGNIQYF.

This clonotype was seen at least ten times. The rearrangement links TRBV20-1 to TRBJ1-5; D gene uncertain. The germline V gene has CDR1 DFQATT and CDR2 SNEGSKA (reference sequence). The germline V and J ends were trimmed by 3 bases and 5 bases, with 8 bases remaining between them. The CDR3 sequence is 12 residues long. The CDR3 is CSASTGDQPQHF. Written as DNA, the CDR3 is TGCAGTGCTAGCACTGGGGATCAGCCCCAGCATTTT.

This clonotype was observed a few times. The chain joins TRBV7-8 to TRBJ2-7; perhaps D is TRBD1 or TRBD2 (6 bases each). The CDR3 is 16 amino acids. Germline V gene sequence: CDR1 SGHVS, CDR2 FQNEAQ. The V end was cut by 2 bases, the J end by 4 bases, with 18 bases between. As DNA, the CDR3 is TGTGCCAGCAGCTTAACCGCGGGACAAGGCTTTTACGAGCAGTACGTC. Amino acid sequence: CASSLTAGQGFYEQYV.

This clonotype was picked up many times. The chain carries TRBV9 and TRBJ2-7; D possibly corresponds to TRBD2 (5 bases). The CDR3 totals 12 residues. V dropped 3 bases and J dropped 3 bases, with 7 bases sitting between them. Germline assignment: CDR1 SGDLS and CDR2 YYNGEE. This CDR3 reads CASSAEGYEQYF. Here the CDR3 DNA reads TGTGCCAGCAGCGCAGAGGGCTACGAGCAGTACTTC.

In this sample, this clonotype turned up a few times. The genes are TRBV5-5 and TRBJ2-5; 9 bases map to TRBD1. J was trimmed by 11 bases and V by 2 bases; bases with no gene match: 10. The CDR3 totals 14 residues. CDR1 and CDR2 from the germline V gene are SGHKS and YYEKEE (reference sequence). The CDR3 reads CASSLPGQGSAQYF. DNA for the CDR3: TGTGCCAGCAGCTTACCGGGACAGGGCAGTGCTCAGTACTTC.

This clonotype was found a few times. The rearrangement joins TRBV12-3 or TRBV12-4 to TRBJ1-1; D remains ambiguous. The CDR3 is 14 amino acids. V lost 6 bases and J lost 3, with 14 bases in between. CDR3 sequence: CASRGIRRDTEAFF. Written as DNA, the CDR3 is TGTGCCAGCAGGGGAATTCGAAGGGACACTGAAGCTTTCTTT.

V is TRBV28 and J is TRBJ2-1; D gene unclear. Deletions cut 7 bases from V and 9 bases from J, with 4 bases between. The CDR3 spans 9 residues. Germline V gene lookup returns CDR1 MDHEN and CDR2 SYDVKM. CDR3 bases: TGTGCCAGCATCGTTGAGCAGTTCTTC. Encoded protein: CASIVEQFF.

As concerns this clonotype: A much larger clone lies a single base off, so this may be a read error. The J gene is TRBJ2-1, the V gene TRBV20-1, with D unresolved. This CDR3 region has 10 residues. Germline lookup yields CDR1 DFQATT and CDR2 SNEGSKA (reference sequence). CDR3: CSARNNEPFF. CDR3 DNA: TGCAGTGCTAGAAACAATGAGCCGTTCTTC.

This clonotype was counted a few times. The CDR3 nucleotides read TGTGCCAGCAGTTCACGCCCGGGAGGACCTCAGTTCTTC. Residues: CASSSRPGGPQFF. The chain is built from TRBV28 and TRBJ2-1; 7 bases map to TRBD2. After removal of 4 bases from V and 13 bases from J, the junction contained 10 bases not matched to a gene. Germline V gives CDR1 MDHEN, CDR2 SYDVKM. The CDR3 has 13 residues.

This clonotype turned up a few times. The gene calls are TRBV3-1 and TRBJ2-1, with 8 positions matching TRBD2. This CDR3 is 16 amino acids long. CDR1 LGHDT and CDR2 YNNKEL come from the germline V gene (reference sequence). V gave up 4 bases and J gave up 0 bases; unmatched junction bases: 5. CDR3 amino acids: CASSLSGGRSYNEQFF. The CDR3 coding sequence is TGTGCCAGCAGCCTAAGCGGGGGACGCTCCTACAATGAGCAGTTCTTC.

The chain links TRBV10-2 to TRBJ1-3; D is undetermined. Germline lookup yields CDR1 WSHSY and CDR2 SAAADI. V lost 4 bases, J lost 0 bases, and 10 bases lay in between. This CDR3 has 15 amino acids. CDR3 region: CASSVASGSGNTIYF. The CDR3 nucleotides read TGCGCCAGCAGTGTGGCCAGCGGCTCTGGAAACACCATATATTTT.

This clonotype showed up just a few times. The chain recombines TRBV27 with TRBJ2-1; 10 nucleotides align to TRBD2. The length of the CDR3 is 16 residues. Unmatched junction bases numbered 17, after V lost 10 bases and J lost 8 bases. CDR1 MNHEY and CDR2 SMNVEV come from the germline V gene (reference sequence). In nucleotides, the CDR3 is TGTGCCACCAAGTCCCTCCTAGCGGGAGAACGCGATGAGCAGTTCTTC. This sequence encodes CATKSLLAGERDEQFF.

The V gene is TRBV29-1, the J gene TRBJ2-7; D ambiguous. Trimming left V 7 bases short and J 7 bases short, with 5 bases between. The CDR3 spans 8 residues. CDR1 and CDR2 (germline): SQVTM, ANQGSEA. Here the CDR3 reads CSGHEQYV. For the CDR3, the DNA is TGCAGCGGTCATGAGCAGTACGTC.

This clonotype was counted only a few times. The rearrangement joins TRBV6-6 to TRBJ2-2; no firm D call. This CDR3 has 13 residues. Germline V gives CDR1 MNHNY, CDR2 SVGAGI (reference sequence). V was clipped by 0 bases and J by 7 bases, with 6 bases between them. The CDR3 nucleotides are TGTGCCAGCAGTTACTCTGTGGTCGGGGAGCTGTTTTTT. Protein product: CASSYSVVGELFF.

This clonotype has more than one count but fewer than ten. The chain uses TRBV12-3 or TRBV12-4 and TRBJ2-1; 11 bases align to TRBD2. This CDR3 region has 16 residues. V was clipped by 5 bases and J by 4 bases; unmatched bases: 7. CDR3 sequence: CASSPRLAGKYNEQFF. The CDR3 DNA is TGTGCCAGCAGTCCCCGACTAGCGGGGAAGTACAATGAGCAGTTCTTC.